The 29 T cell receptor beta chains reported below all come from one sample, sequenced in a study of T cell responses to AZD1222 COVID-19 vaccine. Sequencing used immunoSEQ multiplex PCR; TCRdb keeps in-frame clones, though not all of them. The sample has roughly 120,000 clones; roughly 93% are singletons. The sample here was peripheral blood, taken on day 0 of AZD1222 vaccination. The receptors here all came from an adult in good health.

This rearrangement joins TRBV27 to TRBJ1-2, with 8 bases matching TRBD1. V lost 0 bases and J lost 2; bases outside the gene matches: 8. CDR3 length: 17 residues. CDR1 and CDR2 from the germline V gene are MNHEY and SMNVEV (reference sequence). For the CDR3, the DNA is TGTGCCAGCAGTTTATCGTATGGGCAGGGGGCCAACTATGGCTACACCTTC. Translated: CASSLSYGQGANYGYTF.

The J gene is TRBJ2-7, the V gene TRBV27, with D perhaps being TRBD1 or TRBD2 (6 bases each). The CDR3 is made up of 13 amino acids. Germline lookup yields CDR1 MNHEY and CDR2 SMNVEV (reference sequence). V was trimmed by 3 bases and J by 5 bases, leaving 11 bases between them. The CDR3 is CASSLGGLNEQYF. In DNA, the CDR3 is TGTGCCAGCAGTTTGGGGGGCCTAAACGAGCAGTACTTC.

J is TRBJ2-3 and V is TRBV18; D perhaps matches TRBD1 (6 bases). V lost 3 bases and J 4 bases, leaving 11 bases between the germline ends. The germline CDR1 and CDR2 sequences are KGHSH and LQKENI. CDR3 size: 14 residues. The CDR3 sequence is CASSPGAGADTQYF. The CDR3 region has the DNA TGTGCCAGCTCACCGGGGGCCGGCGCAGATACGCAGTATTTT.

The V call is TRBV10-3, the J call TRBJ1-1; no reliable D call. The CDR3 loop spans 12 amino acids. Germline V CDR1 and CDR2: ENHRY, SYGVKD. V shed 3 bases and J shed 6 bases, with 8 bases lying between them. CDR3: CAISEQLAEAFF. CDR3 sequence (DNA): TGTGCCATCAGTGAACAGTTAGCTGAAGCTTTCTTT.

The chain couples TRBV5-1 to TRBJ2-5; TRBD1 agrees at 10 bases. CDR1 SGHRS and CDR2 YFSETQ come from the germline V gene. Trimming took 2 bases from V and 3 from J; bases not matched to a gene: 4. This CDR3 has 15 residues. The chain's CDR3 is CASSLSGTGEETQYF. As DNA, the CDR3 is TGCGCCAGCAGCTTATCTGGGACAGGGGAAGAGACCCAGTACTTC.

CDR3 sequence reads: CASSHTGDNSPLHF. The CDR3 nucleotides are TGTGCCAGCAGCCATACAGGGGATAATTCACCCCTCCACTTT. The chain couples TRBV3-1 (or the pseudogene TRBV3-2) to TRBJ1-6; TRBD1 agrees at 7 bases. The CDR3 has 14 amino acids. The germline CDR1 and CDR2 sequences are LGHDT and YNNKEL (reference sequence). The V and J ends lost 3 bases and 5 bases, in that order; junction bases with no gene match: 1.

CDR3 amino acids: CASTFRGDEQFF. The CDR3 coding sequence is TGTGCCAGCACCTTCAGGGGCGATGAGCAGTTCTTC. The chain couples TRBV28 to TRBJ2-1; D is possibly TRBD1 (6 bases). This CDR3 has 12 amino acids. The V end lost 7 bases, the J end lost 8 bases, and 12 bases lay between the germline ends. Germline V lookup: CDR1 MDHEN, CDR2 SYDVKM.

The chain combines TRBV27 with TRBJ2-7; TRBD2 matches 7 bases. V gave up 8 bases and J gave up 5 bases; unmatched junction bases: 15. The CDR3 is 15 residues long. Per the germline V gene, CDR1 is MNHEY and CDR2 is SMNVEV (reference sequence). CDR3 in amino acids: CASSPSPGGADEQYF. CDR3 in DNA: TGTGCCAGCTCCCCCTCCCCGGGAGGCGCGGACGAGCAGTACTTC.

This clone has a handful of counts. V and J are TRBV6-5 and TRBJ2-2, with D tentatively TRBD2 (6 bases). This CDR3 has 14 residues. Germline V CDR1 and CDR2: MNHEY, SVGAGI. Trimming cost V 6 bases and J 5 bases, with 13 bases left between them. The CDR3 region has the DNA TGTGCCAGCAGCCCCGGGACTGAGACCGGGGAGCTGTTTTTT. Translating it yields CASSPGTETGELFF.

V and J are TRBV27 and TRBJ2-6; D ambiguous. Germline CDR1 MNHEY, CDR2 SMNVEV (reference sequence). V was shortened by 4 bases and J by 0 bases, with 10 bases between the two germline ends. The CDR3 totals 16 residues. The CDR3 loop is CASSSRLGSGANVLTF. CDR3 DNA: TGTGCCAGCAGTTCCCGTTTGGGCTCTGGGGCCAACGTCCTGACTTTC.

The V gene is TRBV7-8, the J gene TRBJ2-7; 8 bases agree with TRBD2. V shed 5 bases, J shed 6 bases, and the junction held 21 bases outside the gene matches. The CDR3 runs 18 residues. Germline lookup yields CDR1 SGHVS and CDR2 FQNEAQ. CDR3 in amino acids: CASSQGLAGGPNLFEQYF. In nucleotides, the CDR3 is TGTGCCAGCAGCCAAGGACTAGCTGGAGGGCCAAATTTGTTCGAGCAGTACTTC.

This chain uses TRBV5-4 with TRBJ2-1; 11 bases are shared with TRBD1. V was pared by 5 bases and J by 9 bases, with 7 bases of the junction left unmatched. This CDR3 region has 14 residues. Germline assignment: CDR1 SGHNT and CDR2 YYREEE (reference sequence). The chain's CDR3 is CASRFRDRGSEQFF. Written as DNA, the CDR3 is TGTGCCAGCAGATTCCGGGACAGGGGGAGTGAGCAGTTCTTC.

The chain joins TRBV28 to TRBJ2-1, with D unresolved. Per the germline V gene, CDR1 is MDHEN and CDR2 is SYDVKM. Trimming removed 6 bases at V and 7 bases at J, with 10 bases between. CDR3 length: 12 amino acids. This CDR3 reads CASRKNNNEQFF. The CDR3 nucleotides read TGTGCCAGCAGGAAGAATAATAATGAGCAGTTCTTC. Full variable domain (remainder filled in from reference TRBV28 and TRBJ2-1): DVKVTQSSRYLVKRTGEKVFLECVQDMDHENMFWYRQDPGLGLRLIYFSYDVKMKEKGDIPEGYSVSREKKERFSLILESASTNQTSMYLCASRKNNNEQFFGPGTRLTVL.

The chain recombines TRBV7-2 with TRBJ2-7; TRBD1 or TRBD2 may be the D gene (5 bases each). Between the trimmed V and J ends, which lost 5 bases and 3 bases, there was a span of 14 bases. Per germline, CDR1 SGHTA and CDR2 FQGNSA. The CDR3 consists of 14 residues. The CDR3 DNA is TGTGCCAGCAGCCTGGGACGGCTAGTCTACGAGCAGTACTTC. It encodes CASSLGRLVYEQYF.

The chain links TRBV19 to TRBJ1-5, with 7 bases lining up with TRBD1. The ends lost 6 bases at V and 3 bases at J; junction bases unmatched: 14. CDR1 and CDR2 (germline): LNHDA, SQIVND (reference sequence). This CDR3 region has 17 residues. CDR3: CASRPDREGANNQPQHF. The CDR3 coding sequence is TGTGCCAGTAGGCCAGACAGGGAGGGAGCTAACAATCAGCCCCAGCATTTT. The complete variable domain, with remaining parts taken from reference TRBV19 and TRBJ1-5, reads DGGITQSPKYLFRKEGQNVTLSCEQNLNHDAMYWYRQDPGQGLRLIYYSQIVNDFQKGDIAEGYSVSREKKESFPLTVTSAQKNPTAFYLCASRPDREGANNQPQHFGDGTRLSIL.

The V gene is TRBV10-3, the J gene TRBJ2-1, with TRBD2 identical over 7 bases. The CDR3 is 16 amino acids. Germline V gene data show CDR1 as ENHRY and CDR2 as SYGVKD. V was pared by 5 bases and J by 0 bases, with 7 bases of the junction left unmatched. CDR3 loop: CAISKAGPSSYNEQFF. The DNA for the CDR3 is TGTGCCATCAGTAAAGCGGGACCGAGCTCCTACAATGAGCAGTTCTTC.

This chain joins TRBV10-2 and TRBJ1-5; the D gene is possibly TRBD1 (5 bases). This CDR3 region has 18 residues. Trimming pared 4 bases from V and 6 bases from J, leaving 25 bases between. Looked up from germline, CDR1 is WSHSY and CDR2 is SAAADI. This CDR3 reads CASSGGGEGWRRSQPQHF. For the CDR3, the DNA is TGCGCCAGCAGTGGGGGTGGTGAGGGGTGGAGACGAAGTCAGCCCCAGCATTTT.

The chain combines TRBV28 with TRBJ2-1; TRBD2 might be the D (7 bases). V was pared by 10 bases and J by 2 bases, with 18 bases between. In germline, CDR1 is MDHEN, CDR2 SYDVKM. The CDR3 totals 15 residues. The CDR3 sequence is CAISGGLAAYNEQFF. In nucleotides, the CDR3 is TGTGCCATCTCCGGGGGCCTAGCGGCCTACAATGAGCAGTTCTTC.

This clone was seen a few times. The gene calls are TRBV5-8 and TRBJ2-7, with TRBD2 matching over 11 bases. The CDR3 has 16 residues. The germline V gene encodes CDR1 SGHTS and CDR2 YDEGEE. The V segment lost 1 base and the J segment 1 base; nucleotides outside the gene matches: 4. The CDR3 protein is CASSLRLAGMSYEQYF. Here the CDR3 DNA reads TGTGCCAGCAGCTTGAGACTAGCGGGGATGTCCTACGAGCAGTACTTC.

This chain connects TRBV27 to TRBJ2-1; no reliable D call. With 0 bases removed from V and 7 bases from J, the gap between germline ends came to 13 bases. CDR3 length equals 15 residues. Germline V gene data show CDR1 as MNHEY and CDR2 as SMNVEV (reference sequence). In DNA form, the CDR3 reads TGTGCCAGCAGTTTATCCCTATCTTACGGGAATGAGCAGTTCTTC. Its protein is CASSLSLSYGNEQFF.

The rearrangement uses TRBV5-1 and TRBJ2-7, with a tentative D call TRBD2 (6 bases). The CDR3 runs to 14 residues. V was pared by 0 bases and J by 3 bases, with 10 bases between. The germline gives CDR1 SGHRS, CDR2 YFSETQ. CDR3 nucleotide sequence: TGCGCCAGCAGCTTGGGGACTATCCTCTACGAGCAGTACTTC. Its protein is CASSLGTILYEQYF.

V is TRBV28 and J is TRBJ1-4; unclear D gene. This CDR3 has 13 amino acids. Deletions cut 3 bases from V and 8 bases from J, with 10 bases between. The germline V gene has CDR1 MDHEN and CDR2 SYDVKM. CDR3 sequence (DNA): TGTGCCAGCAGTTTCTTCCCAGACGAAAAACTGTTTTTT. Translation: CASSFFPDEKLFF.

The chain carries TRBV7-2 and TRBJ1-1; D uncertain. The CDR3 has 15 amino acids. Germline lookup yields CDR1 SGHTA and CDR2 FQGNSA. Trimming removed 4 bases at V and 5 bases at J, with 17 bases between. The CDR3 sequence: CASSWLLLGETEAFF. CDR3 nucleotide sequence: TGTGCCAGCAGCTGGCTACTTCTTGGCGAGACTGAAGCTTTCTTT.

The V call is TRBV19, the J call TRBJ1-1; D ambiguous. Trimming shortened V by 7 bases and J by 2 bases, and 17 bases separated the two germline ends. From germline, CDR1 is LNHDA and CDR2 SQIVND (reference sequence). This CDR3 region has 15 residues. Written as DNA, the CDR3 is TGTGCCAGTAAACATGCGGGCGGCGGAAACACTGAAGCTTTCTTT. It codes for CASKHAGGGNTEAFF.

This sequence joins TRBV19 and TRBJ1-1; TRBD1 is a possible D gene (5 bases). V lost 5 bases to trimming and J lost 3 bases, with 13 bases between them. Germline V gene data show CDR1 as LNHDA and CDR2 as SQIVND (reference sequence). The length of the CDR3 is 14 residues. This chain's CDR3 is CASSQGTRDTEAFF. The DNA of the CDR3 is TGTGCCAGTAGTCAAGGGACGCGGGACACTGAAGCTTTCTTT.

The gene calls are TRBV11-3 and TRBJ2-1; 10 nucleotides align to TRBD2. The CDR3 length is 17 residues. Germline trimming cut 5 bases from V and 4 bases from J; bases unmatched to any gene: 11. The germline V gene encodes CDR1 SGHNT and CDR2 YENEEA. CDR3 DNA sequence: TGTGCCAGCAGCGGGACTAGCGCGGGACGGAGGTACAATGAGCAGTTCTTC. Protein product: CASSGTSAGRRYNEQFF. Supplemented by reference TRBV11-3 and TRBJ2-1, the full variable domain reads EAGVVQSPRYKIIEKKQPVAFWCNPISGHNTLYWYLQNLGQGPELLIRYENEEAVDDSQLPKDRFSAERLKGVDSTLKIQPAELGDSAVYLCASSGTSAGRRYNEQFFGPGTRLTVL.

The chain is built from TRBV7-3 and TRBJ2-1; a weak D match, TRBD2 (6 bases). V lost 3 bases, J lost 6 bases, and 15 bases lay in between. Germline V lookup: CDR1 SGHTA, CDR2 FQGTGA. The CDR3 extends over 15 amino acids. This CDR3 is CASSFGLSSANEQFF. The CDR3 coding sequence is TGTGCCAGCAGCTTCGGACTAAGCTCCGCCAATGAGCAGTTCTTC.

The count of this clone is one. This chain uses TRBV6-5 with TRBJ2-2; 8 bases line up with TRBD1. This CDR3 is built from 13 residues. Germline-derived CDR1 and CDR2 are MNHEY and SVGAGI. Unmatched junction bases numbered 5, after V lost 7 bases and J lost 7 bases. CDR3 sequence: CASTPGQGGELFF. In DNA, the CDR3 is TGTGCCAGCACCCCTGGACAGGGCGGGGAGCTGTTTTTT.

The CDR3 DNA sequence: TGTGCCAGCGGTGGTGACAGGGTTTGGACTGAAGCTTTCTTT. Protein: CASGGDRVWTEAFF. The V call is TRBV11-1, the J call TRBJ1-1; 7 bases line up with TRBD1. Trimming removed 8 bases from V and 5 bases from J; junction bases left unmatched: 11. The CDR3 has 14 amino acids. Germline V CDR1 and CDR2: SGHAT, FQDESV (reference sequence).